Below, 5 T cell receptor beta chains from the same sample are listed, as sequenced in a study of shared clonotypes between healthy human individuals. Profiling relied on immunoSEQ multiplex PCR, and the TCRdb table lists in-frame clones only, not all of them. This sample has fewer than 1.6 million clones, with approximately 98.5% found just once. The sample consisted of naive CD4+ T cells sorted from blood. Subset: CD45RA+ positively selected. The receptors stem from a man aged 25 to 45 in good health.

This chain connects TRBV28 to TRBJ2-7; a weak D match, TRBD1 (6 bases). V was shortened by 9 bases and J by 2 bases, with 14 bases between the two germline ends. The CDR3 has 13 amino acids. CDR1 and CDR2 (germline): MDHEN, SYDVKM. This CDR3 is CASERDTPYEQYF. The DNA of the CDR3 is TGTGCCAGTGAACGGGACACCCCCTACGAGCAGTACTTC.

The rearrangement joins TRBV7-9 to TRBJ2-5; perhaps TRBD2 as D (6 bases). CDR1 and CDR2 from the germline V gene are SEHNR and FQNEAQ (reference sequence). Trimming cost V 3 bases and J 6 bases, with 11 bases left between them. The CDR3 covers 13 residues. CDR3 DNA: TGTGCCAGCAGCTTGGGTGGGGGGAAGACCCAGTACTTC. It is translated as CASSLGGGKTQYF.

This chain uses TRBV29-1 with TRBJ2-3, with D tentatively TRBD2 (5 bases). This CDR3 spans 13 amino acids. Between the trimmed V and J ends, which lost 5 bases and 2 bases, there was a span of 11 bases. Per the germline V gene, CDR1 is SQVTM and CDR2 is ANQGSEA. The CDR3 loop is CSVIGEYTDTQYF. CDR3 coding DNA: TGCAGCGTTATCGGGGAGTACACAGATACGCAGTATTTT.

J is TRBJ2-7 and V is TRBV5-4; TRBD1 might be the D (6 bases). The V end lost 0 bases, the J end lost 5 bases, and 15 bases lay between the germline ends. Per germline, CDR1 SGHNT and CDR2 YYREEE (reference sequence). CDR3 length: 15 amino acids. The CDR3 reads CASSLGTGKLDEQYF. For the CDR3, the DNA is TGTGCCAGCAGCTTGGGTACAGGGAAACTGGACGAGCAGTACTTC.

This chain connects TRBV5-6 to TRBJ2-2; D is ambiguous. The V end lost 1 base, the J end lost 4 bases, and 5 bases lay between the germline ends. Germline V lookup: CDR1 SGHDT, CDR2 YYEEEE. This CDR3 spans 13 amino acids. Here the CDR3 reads CASSLFGTGELFF. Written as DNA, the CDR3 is TGTGCCAGCAGCTTGTTTGGCACCGGGGAGCTGTTTTTT. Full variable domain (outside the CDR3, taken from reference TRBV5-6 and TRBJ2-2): DAGVTQSPTHLIKTRGQQVTLRCSPKSGHDTVSWYQQALGQGPQFIFQYYEEEERQRGNFPDRFSGHQFPNYSSELNVNALLLGDSALYLCASSLFGTGELFFGEGSRLTVL.